This TCR beta chain emerged from a study of cytotoxic CD8 clonotypes in ibrutinib-treated CLL. For the study at large: Around 12 relapsed/refractory, roughly 15 treatment-naive; roughly 18 IGHV unmutated. Response was recorded as partial in about 24 patients and complete in 2; at median about 6 years, around 14 remained remitted and approximately twelve had progressed.

This clone showed up just once. Profiled with immunoSEQ multiplex PCR; TCRdb holds only in-frame clones, not every one. This sample has 150,000 to 200,000 clones, with roughly 86% found just once. Per the germline V gene, CDR1 is SGHDN and CDR2 is FVKESK. The CDR3 contains 12 residues. Trimming left V 0 bases short and J 5 bases short, with 4 bases between. This receptor was identified in a human donor with chronic lymphocytic leukemia. Material: PBMCs, obtained after 12 months of ibrutinib treatment. The rearrangement links TRBV14 to TRBJ2-5; D unclear. This CDR3 is CASSQDWETQYF. For the CDR3, the DNA is TGTGCCAGCAGCCAAGATTGGGAGACCCAGTACTTC.